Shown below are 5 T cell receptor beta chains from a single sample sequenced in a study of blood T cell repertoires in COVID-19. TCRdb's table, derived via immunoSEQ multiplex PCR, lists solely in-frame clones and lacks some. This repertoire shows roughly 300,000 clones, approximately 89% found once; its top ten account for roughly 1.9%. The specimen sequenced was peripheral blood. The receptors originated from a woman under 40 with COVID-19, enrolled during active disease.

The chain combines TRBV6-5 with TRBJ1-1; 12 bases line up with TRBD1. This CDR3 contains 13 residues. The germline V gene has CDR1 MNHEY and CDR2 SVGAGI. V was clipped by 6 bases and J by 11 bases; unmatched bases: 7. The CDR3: CASSRGQGARAFF. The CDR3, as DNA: TGTGCCAGCAGCCGGGGACAGGGGGCTCGTGCTTTCTTT.

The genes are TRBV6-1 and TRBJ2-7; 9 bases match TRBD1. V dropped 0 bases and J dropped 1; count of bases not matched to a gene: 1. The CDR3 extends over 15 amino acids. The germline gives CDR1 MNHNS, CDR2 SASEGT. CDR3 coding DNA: TGTGCCAGCAGTGAAGCTGGGACAGGGTCCTACGAGCAGTACGTC. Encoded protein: CASSEAGTGSYEQYV.

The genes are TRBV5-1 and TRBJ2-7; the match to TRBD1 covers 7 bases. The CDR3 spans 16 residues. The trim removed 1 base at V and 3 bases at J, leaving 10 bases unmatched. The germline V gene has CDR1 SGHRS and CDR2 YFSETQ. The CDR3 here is CASSLMADRAIYEQYF. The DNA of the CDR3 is TGCGCCAGCAGCTTGATGGCAGACAGGGCGATCTACGAGCAGTACTTC.

The CDR3 loop reads CASSRAPPKETQYF. The CDR3 bases are TGTGCCAGCAGCCGCGCCCCTCCCAAAGAGACCCAGTACTTC. The chain is built from TRBV7-2 and TRBJ2-5; D gene unclear. The germline V and J ends were trimmed by 5 bases and 3 bases, with 13 bases remaining between them. In germline, CDR1 is SGHTA, CDR2 FQGNSA. This CDR3 region has 14 residues.

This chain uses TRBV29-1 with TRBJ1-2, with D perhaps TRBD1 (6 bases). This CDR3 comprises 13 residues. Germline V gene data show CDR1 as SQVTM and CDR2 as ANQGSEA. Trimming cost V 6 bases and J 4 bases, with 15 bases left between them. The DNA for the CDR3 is TGCAGCGTGGAGGGAGGGGACATCTATGGCTACACCTTC. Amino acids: CSVEGGDIYGYTF. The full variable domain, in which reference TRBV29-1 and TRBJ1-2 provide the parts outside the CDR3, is SAVISQKPSRDICQRGTSLTIQCQVDSQVTMMFWYRQQPGQSLTLIATANQGSEATYESGFVIDKFPISRPNLTFSTLTVSNMSPEDSSIYLCSVEGGDIYGYTFGSGTRLTVV.